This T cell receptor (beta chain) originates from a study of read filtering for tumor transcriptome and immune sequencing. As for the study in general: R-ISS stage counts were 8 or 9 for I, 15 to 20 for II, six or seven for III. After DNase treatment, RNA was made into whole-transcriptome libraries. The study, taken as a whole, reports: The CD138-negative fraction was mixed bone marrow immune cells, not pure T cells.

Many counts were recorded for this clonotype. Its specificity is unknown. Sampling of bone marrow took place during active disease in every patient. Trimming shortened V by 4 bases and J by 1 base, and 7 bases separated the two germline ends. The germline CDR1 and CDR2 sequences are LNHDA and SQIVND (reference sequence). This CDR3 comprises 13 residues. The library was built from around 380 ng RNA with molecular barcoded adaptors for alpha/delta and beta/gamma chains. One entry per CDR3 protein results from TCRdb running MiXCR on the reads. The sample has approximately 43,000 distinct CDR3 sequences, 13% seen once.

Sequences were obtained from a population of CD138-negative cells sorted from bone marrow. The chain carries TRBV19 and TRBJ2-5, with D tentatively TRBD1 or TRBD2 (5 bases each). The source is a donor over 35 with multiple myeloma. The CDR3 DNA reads TGTGCCAGTAGTAGGGGGATCCAAGAGACCCAGTACTTC. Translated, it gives CASSRGIQETQYF.